Reported below is one T cell receptor (beta chain). In its sample, this clonotype was seen many times. The antigen this receptor binds is unknown. No much larger clone exists at a distance of one base, and base qualities are not known. The receptor library was made with 5' RACE. TCRdb names NextSeq 500 as the instrument used. The TCR library protocol attached unique molecular identifiers to individual cDNA molecules to correct for sequencing error and PCR bias. Sequencing covered both TCR alpha and beta chains, and within each sample the abundances of alpha and beta sequences were tightly co-correlated. Per the original workflow: Decombinator V4 was used to perform V gene, J gene and CDR3 annotation of TCR sequences. TCRs were defined as expanded if a significant change between any two time points was detected under a Poisson model with p below 0.0001. Abundances of TCRs were expressed as counts per million after normalisation to the total number of TCRs sequenced in each sample. MAIT TCRs were defined by TRAV1-2 paired with TRAJ12, TRAJ20 or TRAJ33, and iNKT TCRs by TRAV10 paired with TRAJ18. VDJdb, accessed on 1 November 2021, was searched for TCRs annotated for CMV, EBV and SARS-CoV-2, and TCRs annotated for more than one antigen were excluded. The public reads were run again by TCRdb, first through fastp at Q25 and then through MiXCR, and only productive beta chains were kept. Every distinct CDR3 protein forms one entry, paired with its most common genes and DNA. These V and J calls originate from TCRdb's pipeline instead of the authors' own analysis. The sample data list 30,000 to 40,000 distinct CDR3 sequences, and roughly 5.7% of these were observed just once. Together, the top ten hold under 7% of the sample.

The record originates from a study of early T cells in non-severe SARS-CoV-2 infection (dated by TCRdb to the early 2020s). Regarding the research as a whole: Because TCR sequencing was done on bulk RNA from unsorted whole blood, the alpha and beta chains could not be paired. Overall study results and their limits: Matching against VDJdb was skewed toward anti-spike CD8 responses, likely underestimated virus-specific expansions, and missed private and CD4 specificities.

Between the V and J ends, shortened by 0 bases and 7 bases respectively, the junction contains 13 bases. The CDR3 holds 15 amino acids from the cysteine to the phenylalanine. This entry keeps only the CDR3 DNA: 45 bases, framed from base 1. The germline V gene provides CDR1 MNHEY and CDR2 SVGAGI. Set within a cohort of healthcare workers in London, UK, this nested case-control study involved weekly PCR testing of nasopharyngeal swabs along with blood sampling. Healthcare workers were enrolled in the week of the UK lockdown, from 23 to 31 March 2020, and were followed every week for up to about 16 weeks.

The sequence was obtained from an adult who was a healthcare worker with PCR-confirmed SARS-CoV-2 infection or an uninfected control (not recorded which). The chain was built from TRBV6-5 and TRBJ2-1; the best D guess is TRBD2, with 5 bases matching. The input for sequencing was whole blood, taken at baseline. The CDR3 corresponds to CASSYSASLGNEQFF. The base sequence is TGTGCCAGCAGTTACTCGGCTAGCCTGGGGAATGAGCAGTTCTTC.